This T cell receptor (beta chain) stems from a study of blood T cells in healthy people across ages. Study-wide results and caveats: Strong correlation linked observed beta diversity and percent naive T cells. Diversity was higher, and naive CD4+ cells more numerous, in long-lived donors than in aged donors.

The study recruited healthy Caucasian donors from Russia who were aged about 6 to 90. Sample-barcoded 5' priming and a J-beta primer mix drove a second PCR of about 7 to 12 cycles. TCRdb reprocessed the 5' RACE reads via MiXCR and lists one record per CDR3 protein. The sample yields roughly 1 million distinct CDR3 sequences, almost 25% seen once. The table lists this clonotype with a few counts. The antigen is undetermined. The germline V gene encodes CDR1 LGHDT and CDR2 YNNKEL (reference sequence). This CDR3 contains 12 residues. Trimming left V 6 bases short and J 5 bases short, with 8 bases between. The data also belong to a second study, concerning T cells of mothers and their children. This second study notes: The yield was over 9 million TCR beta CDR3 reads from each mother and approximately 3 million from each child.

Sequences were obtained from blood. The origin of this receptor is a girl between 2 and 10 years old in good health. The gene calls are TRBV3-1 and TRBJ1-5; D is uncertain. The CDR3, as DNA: TGTGCCAGCAGTTACGAACATCAGCCCCAGCATTTT. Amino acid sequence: CASSYEHQPQHF.